A single sample gave rise to the 9 T cell receptor beta chains below, sequenced in a study of early T cells in non-severe SARS-CoV-2 infection. In TCRdb, the 5' RACE reads were re-called with MiXCR into one record per CDR3 protein. The table includes roughly 55,000 distinct CDR3 sequences, about 16% detected once. The sequenced sample was whole blood, obtained at baseline. These receptor sequences come from an adult who was a healthcare worker with PCR-confirmed SARS-CoV-2 infection or an uninfected control (not recorded which).

This clonotype has ten or more counts. V and J are TRBV30 and TRBJ1-2; 8 bases fit TRBD1. This CDR3 has 13 amino acids. Looked up from germline, CDR1 is GTSNPN and CDR2 is SVGIG (reference sequence). V trimming: 5 bases; J trimming: 5 bases; junction bases outside the gene matches: 7. This CDR3 is CAWGRDRPYGYTF. The CDR3 nucleotides read TGTGCCTGGGGCCGGGACAGGCCGTATGGCTACACCTTC.

This chain joins TRBV5-4 and TRBJ1-2; TRBD1 might be the D (5 bases). V lost 2 bases, J lost 8 bases, and 10 bases lay in between. Germline V CDR1 and CDR2: SGHNT, YYREEE (reference sequence). The CDR3 contains 12 residues. The CDR3 DNA is TGTGCCAGCAGCTTACAGGCGTACGGCTACACCTTC. Its protein is CASSLQAYGYTF. The complete variable domain, with remaining parts taken from reference TRBV5-4 and TRBJ1-2, reads ETGVTQSPTHLIKTRGQQVTLRCSSQSGHNTVSWYQQALGQGPQFIFQYYREEENGRGNFPPRFSGLQFPNYSSELNVNALELDDSALYLCASSLQAYGYTFGSGTRLTVV.

There are many counts of this clonotype. The rearrangement links TRBV3-1 to TRBJ1-1, with TRBD1 matching over 8 bases. Trimming took 4 bases from V and 7 from J; bases not matched to a gene: 5. The CDR3 runs to 13 residues. From germline, CDR1 is LGHDT and CDR2 YNNKEL (reference sequence). The CDR3: CASSRDRSSEAFF. The CDR3, as DNA: TGTGCCAGCAGCCGGGACAGGTCGAGTGAAGCTTTCTTT.

The rearrangement uses TRBV9 and TRBJ2-5, with D unclear. The ends were cut back, 1 base at V and 4 bases at J, with 8 bases in the middle. Germline-derived CDR1 and CDR2 are SGDLS and YYNGEE. This CDR3 spans 13 amino acids. CDR3 protein: CASSVRMRETQYF. In DNA, the CDR3 is TGTGCCAGCAGCGTAAGGATGAGAGAGACCCAGTACTTC.

V usage is TRBV20-1 and J usage is TRBJ2-7; TRBD1 is a possible D gene (6 bases). The V end was cut by 3 bases, the J end by 2 bases, with 11 bases between. CDR1 is DFQATT and CDR2 is SNEGSKA in the germline V gene (reference sequence). The CDR3 consists of 13 residues. The CDR3 region has the DNA TGCAGTGCTAGTGGGGACAAACCCTACGAGCAGTACTTC. Encoded protein: CSASGDKPYEQYF.

This chain joins TRBV14 and TRBJ2-5, with D unresolved. The V end lost 4 bases, the J end lost 0 bases, and 6 bases lay between the germline ends. CDR3 length: 13 residues. CDR1 and CDR2 from the germline V gene are SGHDN and FVKESK. The CDR3 loop reads CASSRNYQETQYF. CDR3 bases: TGTGCCAGCAGCCGAAACTACCAAGAGACCCAGTACTTC.

Ten or more counts support this clonotype. The rearrangement uses TRBV7-9 and TRBJ1-1, with D unclear. The germline V gene encodes CDR1 SEHNR and CDR2 FQNEAQ (reference sequence). Trimming took off 0 bases at V and 1 base at J, with 6 bases between the two ends. This CDR3 spans 14 amino acids. The CDR3 sequence is CASSLAGRNTEAFF. In nucleotides, the CDR3 is TGTGCCAGCAGCTTAGCGGGCCGGAACACTGAAGCTTTCTTT.

This clonotype has a handful of counts. The chain recombines TRBV9 with TRBJ2-2; either TRBD1 or TRBD2 may fit D (5 bases each). The germline V gene has CDR1 SGDLS and CDR2 YYNGEE. CDR3 length: 14 residues. The V gene lost 7 bases and the J gene lost 2 bases, with 12 bases spanning the gap. The CDR3 sequence is CASRRDPNTGELFF. CDR3 in DNA: TGTGCCAGCCGAAGGGACCCTAACACCGGGGAGCTGTTTTTT.

V is TRBV12-3 or TRBV12-4 and J is TRBJ2-2; TRBD1 matches 7 bases. Trimming removed 7 bases from V and 1 base from J; junction bases left unmatched: 12. The CDR3 consists of 17 residues. The CDR3 reads CASTPSRGRRNTGELFF. DNA for the CDR3: TGTGCCAGCACCCCTAGTAGGGGGCGGAGGAACACCGGGGAGCTGTTTTTT.